The 32 T cell receptor beta chains listed next were all sequenced from one sample in a study of somatic mutations in cytotoxic T cells in rheumatoid arthritis. Some clones are missing from TCRdb's copy, which holds only in-frame ones; the method was immunoSEQ multiplex PCR. Among tens of thousands of clones listed, 75% to 90% were seen once. Sequences were obtained from CD8+ T cells sorted from blood. These receptor sequences come from an adult with rheumatoid arthritis.

The rearrangement links TRBV6-1 to TRBJ2-7; tentatively, D is TRBD1 (6 bases). Trimming cost V 8 bases and J 1 base, with 9 bases left between them. This CDR3 is built from 12 residues. The germline gives CDR1 MNHNS, CDR2 SASEGT. CDR3 in amino acids: CASGQNSYEQYF. The CDR3 bases are TGTGCCAGCGGACAGAATTCCTACGAGCAGTACTTC.

V and J are TRBV9 and TRBJ1-4; 9 nucleotides agree with TRBD1. Germline V gives CDR1 SGDLS, CDR2 YYNGEE. Germline trimming cut 3 bases from V and 8 bases from J; bases unmatched to any gene: 11. The CDR3 length is 16 residues. The CDR3 sequence: CASSAVMGQGGEKLFF. CDR3 bases: TGTGCCAGCAGCGCAGTAATGGGACAGGGCGGGGAAAAACTGTTTTTT.

The chain links TRBV2 to TRBJ2-5, with D possibly being TRBD1 (5 bases). Germline V gene data show CDR1 as SNHLY and CDR2 as FYNNEI. V was cut by 7 bases and J by 0 bases, with 12 bases left in between. The CDR3 length is 14 residues. CDR3 in amino acids: CASTKSGNQETQYF. CDR3 in DNA: TGTGCCAGCACTAAGTCAGGGAACCAAGAGACCCAGTACTTC.

The chain combines TRBV9 with TRBJ1-1, with D perhaps TRBD1 (6 bases). V lost 3 bases and J lost 1, with 13 bases in between. CDR1 and CDR2 (germline): SGDLS, YYNGEE. The CDR3 loop spans 15 amino acids. The CDR3 sequence is CASSAEQGGNTEAFF. CDR3 coding DNA: TGTGCCAGCAGCGCCGAACAGGGCGGGAACACTGAAGCTTTCTTT.

The chain joins TRBV14 to TRBJ2-1; 9 bases are a match to TRBD1. Germline values: CDR1 SGHDN, CDR2 FVKESK. Trimming cost V 4 bases and J 6 bases; bases outside gene matches: 10. The CDR3 has 16 residues. CDR3 loop: CASSRNRDRVRNEQFF. The CDR3 DNA sequence: TGTGCCAGCAGCCGCAACCGGGACAGGGTTCGCAATGAGCAGTTCTTC.

V usage is TRBV27 and J usage is TRBJ1-1; no reliable D call. This CDR3 region has 13 residues. Germline V gene lookup returns CDR1 MNHEY and CDR2 SMNVEV (reference sequence). Trimming removed 3 bases at V and 7 bases at J, with 12 bases between. This chain's CDR3 is CASSFRSTFEAFF. The CDR3 DNA reads TGTGCCAGCAGTTTTCGGTCGACGTTTGAAGCTTTCTTT.

The V and J genes are TRBV6-5 and TRBJ2-7; 7 nucleotides match TRBD1. J lost 1 base, V lost 8 bases, and 11 bases had no gene match. Germline V gene data show CDR1 as MNHEY and CDR2 as SVGAGI. The CDR3 consists of 15 residues. The CDR3 sequence: CASGPGSGGSYEQYF. DNA for the CDR3: TGTGCCAGCGGACCCGGATCAGGGGGTTCCTACGAGCAGTACTTC.

The rearrangement links TRBV5-6 to TRBJ1-1; D ambiguous. The ends were cut back, 0 bases at V and 11 bases at J, with 8 bases in the middle. Per the germline V gene, CDR1 is SGHDT and CDR2 is YYEEEE. The CDR3 is made up of 11 amino acids. In nucleotides, the CDR3 is TGTGCCAGCAGCTTGGGGCTGATTGCTTTCTTT. Its protein is CASSLGLIAFF.

The V and J genes are TRBV11-2 and TRBJ1-1, with a tentative D call TRBD1 (5 bases). The length of the CDR3 is 13 residues. Trimming removed 3 bases at V and 3 bases at J, with 8 bases between. Germline V gene sequence: CDR1 SGHAT, CDR2 FQNNGV. The CDR3 bases are TGTGCCAGCAGCTTGGGACCGTACACTGAAGCTTTCTTT. It codes for CASSLGPYTEAFF.

V and J are TRBV11-2 and TRBJ1-3; D gene unclear. Trimming removed 4 bases at V and 2 bases at J, with 6 bases between. Germline V gene sequence: CDR1 SGHAT, CDR2 FQNNGV. There are 13 residues in the CDR3. The CDR3 here is CASSSTAGNTIYF. The CDR3 coding sequence is TGTGCCAGCAGCTCTACGGCTGGAAACACCATATATTTT.

The chain links TRBV19 to TRBJ1-5, with 7 nucleotides matching TRBD1. The V segment lost 3 bases and the J segment 0 bases; nucleotides outside the gene matches: 2. This CDR3 is built from 15 residues. Per germline, CDR1 LNHDA and CDR2 SQIVND (reference sequence). The CDR3 bases are TGTGCCAGTAGTATCAGGGGGGATAGCAATCAGCCCCAGCATTTT. Translation: CASSIRGDSNQPQHF.

The gene calls are TRBV14 and TRBJ1-1; 10 bases are shared with TRBD1. The CDR3 consists of 18 residues. Trimming removed 1 base from V and 6 bases from J; junction bases left unmatched: 14. The germline gives CDR1 SGHDN, CDR2 FVKESK. The CDR3 region has the DNA TGTGCCAGCAGCCAAGCCTCTAATACGGGACAGGGGATACCTGAAGCTTTCTTT. Amino acid sequence: CASSQASNTGQGIPEAFF.

The gene calls are TRBV9 and TRBJ2-1, with 7 nucleotides matching TRBD1. CDR1 is SGDLS and CDR2 is YYNGEE in the germline V gene. The ends lost 4 bases at V and 3 bases at J; junction bases unmatched: 7. This CDR3 region has 15 residues. In DNA, the CDR3 is TGTGCCAGCAGCCCGACAGGGCCCCTCTACAATGAGCAGTTCTTC. It is translated as CASSPTGPLYNEQFF.

V usage is TRBV7-2 and J usage is TRBJ2-7; a weak D match, TRBD1 (6 bases). The CDR3 is made up of 14 amino acids. Germline-derived CDR1 and CDR2 are SGHTA and FQGNSA. V lost 1 base to trimming and J lost 6 bases, with 13 bases between them. The CDR3 sequence: CASSLGGRGGEQYF. The CDR3 DNA sequence: TGTGCCAGCAGCTTAGGGGGGCGTGGGGGCGAGCAGTACTTC.

DNA of the CDR3: TGTGCCAGTAGAGGGACTAGCGGGGCCTACAATGAGCAGTTCTTC. Amino acid sequence: CASRGTSGAYNEQFF. The chain carries TRBV19 and TRBJ2-1; the match to TRBD2 covers 13 bases. Looked up from germline, CDR1 is LNHDA and CDR2 is SQIVND (reference sequence). The CDR3 spans 15 residues. Unmatched junction bases numbered 1, after V lost 6 bases and J lost 2 bases.

This chain uses TRBV4-1 with TRBJ2-1, with unresolved D. Germline V lookup: CDR1 MGHRA, CDR2 YSYEKL. The CDR3 loop spans 20 amino acids. Trimming removed 1 base from V and 0 bases from J, with 22 bases in between. In DNA form, the CDR3 reads TGCGCCAGCAGCCAAGTAATGGTGGATCCTTCAACCAGCTCCTACAATGAGCAGTTCTTC. It codes for CASSQVMVDPSTSSYNEQFF.

V usage is TRBV19 and J usage is TRBJ1-2; D gene ambiguous. The V end was cut by 1 base, the J end by 5 bases, with 11 bases between. The CDR3 sequence is 14 residues long. Germline V CDR1 and CDR2: LNHDA, SQIVND (reference sequence). The chain's CDR3 is CASSIGSGRYGYTF. The CDR3 coding sequence is TGTGCCAGTAGTATAGGTTCCGGACGGTATGGCTACACCTTC.

The chain links TRBV9 to TRBJ2-7, with D possibly being TRBD1 (6 bases). Looked up from germline, CDR1 is SGDLS and CDR2 is YYNGEE. CDR3 size: 14 residues. V was trimmed by 0 bases and J by 2 bases, leaving 9 bases between them. The CDR3 DNA reads TGTGCCAGCAGCGTAGGGACAGTTACCTACGAGCAGTACTTC. It specifies CASSVGTVTYEQYF.

V usage is TRBV5-1 and J usage is TRBJ2-7; D is ambiguous. This CDR3 region has 14 residues. The germline CDR1 and CDR2 sequences are SGHRS and YFSETQ. V lost 1 base to trimming and J lost 2 bases, with 10 bases between them. CDR3: CASSLRSLPYEQYF. Here the CDR3 DNA reads TGCGCCAGCAGCTTGCGGTCGCTACCCTACGAGCAGTACTTC.

This clone was counted a single time. The chain combines TRBV10-1 with TRBJ2-5; D is unresolved. V gave up 2 bases and J gave up 7 bases, with 20 bases separating them. CDR1 and CDR2 (germline): WNHNN, SYGVQD (reference sequence). The length of the CDR3 is 16 residues. The CDR3 region has the DNA TGCGCCAGCAGTGAGACCTCTAGGAGTAGAACTGGGACCCAGTACTTC. As protein: CASSETSRSRTGTQYF.

The V gene is TRBV2, the J gene TRBJ2-1, with D perhaps TRBD2 (7 bases). CDR3 length: 15 residues. CDR1 and CDR2 (germline): SNHLY, FYNNEI. The V end lost 8 bases, the J end lost 4 bases, and 18 bases lay between the germline ends. CDR3 coding DNA: TGTGCCAGCTGGGAGGGGAGGGGGAAATACAATGAGCAGTTCTTC. This sequence encodes CASWEGRGKYNEQFF.

The genes are TRBV7-3 and TRBJ2-3; 12 positions agree with TRBD2. The CDR3 contains 19 residues. Germline V gives CDR1 SGHTA, CDR2 FQGTGA. The V and J ends lost 0 bases and 2 bases, in that order; junction bases with no gene match: 9. The CDR3 is CASSLTASGRETDTDTQYF. The CDR3 DNA reads as TGTGCCAGCAGCTTAACCGCTAGCGGGAGGGAAACTGACACAGATACGCAGTATTTT. Full variable domain (remainder filled in from reference TRBV7-3 and TRBJ2-3): GAGVSQTPSNKVTEKGKYVELRCDPISGHTALYWYRQSLGQGPEFLIYFQGTGAADDSGLPNDRFFAVRPEGSVSTLKIQRTERGDSAVYLCASSLTASGRETDTDTQYFGPGTRLTVL.

The V and J genes are TRBV27 and TRBJ1-2, with 10 bases that match TRBD1. With V trimmed by 8 bases and J by 7 bases, 7 bases remained unmatched. This CDR3 spans 13 amino acids. Germline CDR1 reads MNHEY; CDR2 reads SMNVEV (reference sequence). The CDR3 sequence: CASGSTGGVGYTF. The DNA for the CDR3 is TGTGCCAGCGGGTCGACAGGGGGCGTTGGCTACACCTTC.

The CDR3 loop reads CASSLGGGGEKLFF. The CDR3 DNA follows: TGTGCCAGCAGCTTAGGAGGGGGCGGTGAAAAACTGTTTTTT. The rearrangement uses TRBV7-6 and TRBJ1-4; 7 bases are a match to TRBD1. V gave up 1 base and J gave up 7 bases; unmatched junction bases: 3. The CDR3 totals 14 residues. Germline-derived CDR1 and CDR2 are SGHVS and FNYEAQ.

V is TRBV4-1 and J is TRBJ2-2; D not resolved. The CDR3 is made up of 15 amino acids. Germline CDR1 MGHRA, CDR2 YSYEKL. The V gene lost 1 base and the J gene lost 9 bases, with 15 bases spanning the gap. The CDR3 nucleotides are TGCGCCAGCAGCCAAGTGGACGGCGCGACGAGGGAGCTGTTTTTT. The encoded protein is CASSQVDGATRELFF.

The chain uses TRBV28 and TRBJ2-5; no definite D call. CDR1 and CDR2 from the germline V gene are MDHEN and SYDVKM. V shed 4 bases and J shed 4 bases, with 16 bases lying between them. The CDR3 loop spans 15 amino acids. The CDR3: CASSSRTDWAETQYF. CDR3 sequence (DNA): TGTGCCAGCAGTTCTCGGACGGATTGGGCAGAGACCCAGTACTTC. Filled out from reference TRBV28 and TRBJ2-5, the complete variable domain reads DVKVTQSSRYLVKRTGEKVFLECVQDMDHENMFWYRQDPGLGLRLIYFSYDVKMKEKGDIPEGYSVSREKKERFSLILESASTNQTSMYLCASSSRTDWAETQYFGPGTRLLVL.

This chain uses TRBV19 with TRBJ2-7, with TRBD1 matching over 8 bases. J lost 3 bases, V lost 3 bases, and 7 bases had no gene match. Germline-derived CDR1 and CDR2 are LNHDA and SQIVND (reference sequence). The CDR3 is 15 residues long. The CDR3 region is CASSIETGEFYEQYF. The CDR3 nucleotides read TGTGCCAGTAGTATTGAGACAGGGGAGTTCTACGAGCAGTACTTC.

The chain carries TRBV5-4 and TRBJ2-1, with 8 bases that match TRBD2. V shed 4 bases and J 10 bases; nucleotides not matched to a gene: 13. The CDR3 is 15 amino acids. Germline CDR1 and CDR2: SGHNT and YYREEE (reference sequence). The CDR3 DNA reads TGTGCCAGCAGCCAACCGGGACTAGAGATAGGGGAGCAGTTCTTC. Residues: CASSQPGLEIGEQFF.

This rearrangement joins TRBV10-3 to TRBJ2-3; TRBD2 agrees at 12 bases. J lost 8 bases, V lost 6 bases, and 12 bases had no gene match. CDR1 ENHRY and CDR2 SYGVKD come from the germline V gene. The CDR3 consists of 16 residues. The CDR3 region has the DNA TGTGCCATCAGGGGAGGACTAGCGGGATCCACTGGTACGCAGTATTTT. It translates to CAIRGGLAGSTGTQYF.

Only one count was recorded for this clone. This rearrangement joins TRBV5-1 to TRBJ2-1, with 7 nucleotides matching TRBD2. The trim removed 2 bases at V and 9 bases at J, leaving 2 bases unmatched. CDR3 length equals 12 residues. Germline V gene sequence: CDR1 SGHRS, CDR2 YFSETQ. The CDR3 DNA is TGCGCCAGCAGCTTAGCGGGGTTTGAGCAGTTCTTC. Protein: CASSLAGFEQFF.

This sequence joins TRBV6-5 and TRBJ1-6; tentatively, D is TRBD1 (6 bases). Trimming took 6 bases from V and 7 from J, leaving 13 bases between them. This CDR3 comprises 14 residues. CDR1 is MNHEY and CDR2 is SVGAGI in the germline V gene. The CDR3 reads CASSPSRGNSPLHF. The DNA of the CDR3 is TGTGCCAGCAGCCCGAGTAGGGGGAATTCACCCCTCCACTTT.

The chain is built from TRBV4-1 and TRBJ1-2, with TRBD1 as a possible D gene (6 bases). Germline V gene sequence: CDR1 MGHRA, CDR2 YSYEKL. The CDR3 is made up of 16 amino acids. Trimming cost V 0 bases and J 4 bases, with 15 bases left between them. The CDR3 spells CASSQDRSGRGYGYTF. CDR3 sequence (DNA): TGCGCCAGCAGCCAAGATAGAAGTGGCAGGGGCTATGGCTACACCTTC.